This is a list of T cell receptor beta chains from one sample in a study of blood T cell repertoires in COVID-19. Sequencing used immunoSEQ multiplex PCR; TCRdb keeps in-frame clones, though not all of them. The sample lists a few hundred thousand clones, roughly 89% occurring once. Sequencing used PBMCs or T cells enriched from blood (not recorded which). The receptors come from an older woman who had recovered from COVID-19. Each CDR3 is given without its conserved first and last residue. A D gene is named only where the DNA matches it firmly.

D gene: -
V gene: TRBV5-5
CDR3 protein: ASSLQRVGQPQH

D gene: TRBD2
V gene: TRBV30
CDR3 protein: ALGRGGRSDTQY

D gene: TRBD2
V gene: TRBV9
CDR3 protein: ASSVSGEPYEQY

D gene: -
V gene: TRBV28
CDR3 protein: ASSLPPGEAF

D gene: -
V gene: TRBV29-1
CDR3 protein: SVDQGRGYT

D gene: TRBD1
V gene: TRBV5-1
CDR3 protein: ASRTGGDTGELF

D gene: -
V gene: TRBV11-2
CDR3 protein: ASSNNSQGRGGYT

D gene: -
V gene: TRBV27
CDR3 protein: ASSLRSGASYGYT

D gene: -
V gene: TRBV12-3/TRBV12-4
CDR3 protein: ASSPPGLTEAF

D gene: -
V gene: TRBV4-1
CDR3 protein: ASSQDGGLFTDTQY

D gene: TRBD1
V gene: TRBV24-1
CDR3 protein: ATSEGDRDPTHYGYT

D gene: TRBD1
V gene: TRBV3-1/TRBV3-2
CDR3 protein: ASSPGTGNSPLH

D gene: -
V gene: TRBV7-9
CDR3 protein: ASSLSDVKSLAGYT

D gene: TRBD1
V gene: TRBV9
CDR3 protein: ASSAGQGVGNTIY

D gene: -
V gene: TRBV5-1
CDR3 protein: ASSGGVSMNTEAF

D gene: -
V gene: TRBV25-1
CDR3 protein: ASTYSFMNTEAF

D gene: TRBD1
V gene: TRBV2
CDR3 protein: ASRPTPTGYNEKLF

D gene: -
V gene: TRBV10-3
CDR3 protein: AISPGVGNTEAF

D gene: TRBD1
V gene: TRBV5-1
CDR3 protein: ASSGRTGGYEQY

D gene: -
V gene: TRBV4-1
CDR3 protein: ASSQLTGISNQPQH

D gene: TRBD2
V gene: TRBV7-3
CDR3 protein: ASSNTSGSETQY